Following are 6 T cell receptor beta chains from one sample sequenced in a study of T cells in women clearing cervical HPV infection. Sequenced by immunoSEQ multiplex PCR; TCRdb stores in-frame clones only, minus some. The sample table sets out some 25,000 clones. Material: blood buffy coat. The receptors originated from a woman aged 18 to 75 with a cervical HPV16 infection that either progressed to CIN3+ or cleared (not recorded which).

As to this clone: Sequencing ends 3 residues short of the CDR3 end; the germline J gene provides the rest. The chain joins TRBV7-9 to TRBJ1-1; D may be TRBD1 (5 bases). The V gene's germline CDR1 is SEHNR and CDR2 FQNEAQ (reference sequence). V lost 1 base, J lost 2 bases, and 8 bases lay in between. CDR3 size: 14 residues. CDR3 in amino acids: CASSLGTSNTEAFF. The sequenced CDR3 bases are TGTGCCAGCAGCTTAGGGACAAGTAACACTGAA.

Turning to this clone: The read finishes 3 residues shy of the CDR3 end, and the germline J gene is used to complete it. The gene calls are TRBV5-1 and TRBJ1-6; D remains unclear. Germline CDR1 SGHRS, CDR2 YFSETQ. V dropped 0 bases and J dropped 0 bases, with 10 bases sitting between them. This CDR3 contains 17 residues. CDR3: CASSLEHPSSYNSPLHF. The sequenced CDR3 bases are TGCGCCAGCAGCTTGGAACATCCGAGCTCCTATAATTCACCC.

Concerning this clone: Sequencing ends 3 residues short of the CDR3 end; the germline J gene provides the rest. The V gene is TRBV20-1, the J gene TRBJ2-1; tentatively, D is TRBD2 (5 bases). Between the trimmed V and J ends, which lost 0 bases and 0 bases, there was a span of 12 bases. The CDR3 contains 16 residues. CDR1 is DFQATT and CDR2 is SNEGSKA in the germline V gene (reference sequence). CDR3 DNA, as far as it was read: TGCAGTGCTAGAGATCTTCACGGGGACTCCTACAATGAG. It is translated as CSARDLHGDSYNE. The whole CDR3 reads CSARDLHGDSYNEQFF.

As for this clone: Mismatch with germline at one junction end may stem from a read error. The read terminates 3 residues before the CDR3 end, so the remaining end is supplied by the germline J gene. This sample includes further DNA sequences coding for the same CDR3. This chain uses TRBV18 with TRBJ1-3; D is unclear. Germline V gene data show CDR1 as KGHSH and CDR2 as LQKENI. The CDR3 covers 14 residues. CDR3 residues: CASSRASSGNTIYF. Incomplete CDR3 DNA: TGTGCCAGCTCGCGGGCCAGCTCTGGAAACACG.

Concerning this clone itself: The read terminates 3 residues ahead of where the CDR3 ends, so the germline J gene completes it. The same CDR3 can be traced to other DNA sequences in this sample. The chain uses TRBV19 and TRBJ2-7; 7 bases agree with TRBD1. In germline, CDR1 is LNHDA, CDR2 SQIVND (reference sequence). CDR3 length: 15 amino acids. Trimming at V came to 6 bases and at J to 1 base, leaving 9 bases not matched to a gene. The CDR3 loop reads CASSRSGTDSYEQYF. The sequenced CDR3 bases are TGTGCCAGTAGCAGGAGTGGGACAGATTCCTACGAG.

About this clone: Read coverage stops 3 residues before the CDR3 terminus; the germline J gene supplies the remainder. The chain combines TRBV20-1 with TRBJ2-2; no reliable D call. The CDR3 sequence is 15 residues long. The V end was cut by 7 bases, the J end by 1 base, with 16 bases between. Germline assignment: CDR1 DFQATT and CDR2 SNEGSKA (reference sequence). Incomplete CDR3 DNA: TGCAGTGTGAAGCTTCCTCCCAAGAACACCGGGGAG. Its translation: CSVKLPPKNTGE. From start to end, the CDR3 is CSVKLPPKNTGELFF.